This T cell receptor beta chain appears in the sequencing data of a study of blood T cell repertoires in COVID-19. About the research overall: COVID-19 samples from acute and convalescent phases originated in the United States, Italy and Spain. T cells, B-cell-depleted T cells, or PBMCs supplied cDNA or gDNA.

Germline CDR1 is SGHRS and CDR2 is YFSETQ. V shed 6 bases and J shed 8 bases, with 21 bases lying between them. The CDR3 contains 15 residues. This clone showed up just a few times. In the original analysis: Nucleated cell counts were estimated from reference gene primer amplification. TCRdb's table, derived via immunoSEQ multiplex PCR, lists solely in-frame clones and lacks some. That table supplies the V and J calls and clone size; D and trimming were determined from the DNA. This table holds roughly 84,000 clones, 85% found once. The clonotype originates from an elderly man with active or convalescent COVID-19. Material for sequencing was peripheral blood. The chain combines TRBV5-1 with TRBJ2-1, with D possibly being TRBD1 (7 bases). CDR3 sequence: CASNRLAGGSDEQFF. CDR3 nucleotides: TGCGCCAGCAATAGGCTGGCAGGGGGGAGCGATGAGCAGTTCTTC.